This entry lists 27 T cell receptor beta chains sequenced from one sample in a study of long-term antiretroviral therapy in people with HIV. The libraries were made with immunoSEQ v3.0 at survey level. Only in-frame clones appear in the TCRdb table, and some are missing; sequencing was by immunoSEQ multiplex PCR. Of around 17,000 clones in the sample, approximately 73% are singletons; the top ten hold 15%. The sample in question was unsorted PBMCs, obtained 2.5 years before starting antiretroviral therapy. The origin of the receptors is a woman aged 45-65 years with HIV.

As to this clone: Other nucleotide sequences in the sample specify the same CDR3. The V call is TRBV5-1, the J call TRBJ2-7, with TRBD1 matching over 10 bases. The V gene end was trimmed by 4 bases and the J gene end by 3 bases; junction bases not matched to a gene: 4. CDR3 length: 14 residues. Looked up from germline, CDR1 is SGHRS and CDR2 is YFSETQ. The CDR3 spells CASSLDRGDYEQYF. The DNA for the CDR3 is TGCGCCAGCAGCCTGGACAGGGGGGACTACGAGCAGTACTTC.

The CDR3 protein is CASSECGLAGCEQYV. In DNA, the CDR3 is TGCGCCAGCAGTGAGTGTGGACTAGCGGGTTGCGAGCAGTACGTC. The chain links TRBV10-2 to TRBJ2-7, with TRBD2 matching 11 bases. With 1 base clipped from V and 6 bases from J, the junction kept 5 bases outside the gene matches. This CDR3 has 15 amino acids. Per the germline V gene, CDR1 is WSHSY and CDR2 is SAAADI.

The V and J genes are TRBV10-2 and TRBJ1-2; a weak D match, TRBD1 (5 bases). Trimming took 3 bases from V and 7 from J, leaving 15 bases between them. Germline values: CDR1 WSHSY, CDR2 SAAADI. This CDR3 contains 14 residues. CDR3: CASSDSTYRGGYTF. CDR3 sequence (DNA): TGCGCCAGCAGTGACTCCACCTATAGGGGTGGCTACACCTTC.

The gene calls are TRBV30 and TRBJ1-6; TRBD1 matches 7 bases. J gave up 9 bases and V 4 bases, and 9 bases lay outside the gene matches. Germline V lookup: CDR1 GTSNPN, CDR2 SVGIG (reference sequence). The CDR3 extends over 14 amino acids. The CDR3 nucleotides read TGTGCCTGGACCTTGGACAGGACCTTTTCACCCCTCCACTTT. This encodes CAWTLDRTFSPLHF.

CDR3 nucleotides: TGTGCCAGCAGCCCCTACCCGGACAGGGAAGAGACCCAGTACTTC. Amino acid sequence: CASSPYPDREETQYF. This chain uses TRBV7-3 with TRBJ2-5; 8 bases fit TRBD1. Trimming removed 5 bases from V and 3 bases from J; junction bases left unmatched: 8. CDR3 length: 15 amino acids. Germline assignment: CDR1 SGHTA and CDR2 FQGTGA.

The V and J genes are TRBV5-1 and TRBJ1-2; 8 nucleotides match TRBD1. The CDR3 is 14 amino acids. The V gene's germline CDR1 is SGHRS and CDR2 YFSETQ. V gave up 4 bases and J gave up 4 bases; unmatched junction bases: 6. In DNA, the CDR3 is TGCGCCAGCAGCATCGGACAGGGCGTCTATGGCTACACCTTC. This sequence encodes CASSIGQGVYGYTF.

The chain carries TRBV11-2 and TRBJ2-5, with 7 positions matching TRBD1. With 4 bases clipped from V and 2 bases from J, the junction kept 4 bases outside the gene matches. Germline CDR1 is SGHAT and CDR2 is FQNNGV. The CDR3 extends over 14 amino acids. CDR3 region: CASSSDRRQETQYF. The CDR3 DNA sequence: TGTGCCAGCAGCTCGGACAGGCGACAAGAGACCCAGTACTTC.

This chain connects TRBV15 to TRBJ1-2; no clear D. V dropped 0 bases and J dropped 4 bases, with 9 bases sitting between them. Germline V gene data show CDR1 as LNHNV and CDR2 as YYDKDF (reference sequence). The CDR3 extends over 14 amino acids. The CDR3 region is CATSRDGSIYGYTF. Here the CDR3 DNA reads TGTGCCACCAGCAGAGATGGAAGCATCTATGGCTACACCTTC.

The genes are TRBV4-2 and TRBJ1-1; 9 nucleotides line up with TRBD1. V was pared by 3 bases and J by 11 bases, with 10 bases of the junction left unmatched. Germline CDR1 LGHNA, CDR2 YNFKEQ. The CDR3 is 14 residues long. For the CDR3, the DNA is TGTGCCAGCAGCCATGGCTCGGACAGGGGATGGGCTTTCTTT. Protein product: CASSHGSDRGWAFF.

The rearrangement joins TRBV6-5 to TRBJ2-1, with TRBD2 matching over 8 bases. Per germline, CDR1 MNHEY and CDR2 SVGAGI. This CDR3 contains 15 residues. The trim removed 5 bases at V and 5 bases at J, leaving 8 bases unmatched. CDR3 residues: CASSPDGGAHNEQFF. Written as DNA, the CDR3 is TGTGCCAGCAGTCCTGACGGGGGGGCCCACAATGAGCAGTTCTTC.

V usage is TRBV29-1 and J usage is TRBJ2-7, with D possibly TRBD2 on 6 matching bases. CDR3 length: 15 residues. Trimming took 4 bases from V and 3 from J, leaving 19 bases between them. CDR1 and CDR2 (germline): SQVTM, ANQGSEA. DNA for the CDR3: TGCAGCGTTGTCGCCGGGACGGCGGGGTTCTACGAGCAGTACTTC. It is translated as CSVVAGTAGFYEQYF.

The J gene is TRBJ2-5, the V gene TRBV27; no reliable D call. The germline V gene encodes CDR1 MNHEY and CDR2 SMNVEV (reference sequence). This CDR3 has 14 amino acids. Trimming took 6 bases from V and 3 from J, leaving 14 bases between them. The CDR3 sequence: CASRSLGLEETQYF. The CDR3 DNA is TGTGCCAGCAGGTCCTTGGGGTTGGAAGAGACCCAGTACTTC.

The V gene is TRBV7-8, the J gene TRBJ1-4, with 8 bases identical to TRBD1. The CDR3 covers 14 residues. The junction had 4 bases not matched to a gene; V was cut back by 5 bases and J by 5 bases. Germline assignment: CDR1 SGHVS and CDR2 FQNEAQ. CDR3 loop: CASSKDRENEKLFF. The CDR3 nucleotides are TGTGCCAGCAGCAAGGACAGGGAAAATGAAAAACTGTTTTTT.

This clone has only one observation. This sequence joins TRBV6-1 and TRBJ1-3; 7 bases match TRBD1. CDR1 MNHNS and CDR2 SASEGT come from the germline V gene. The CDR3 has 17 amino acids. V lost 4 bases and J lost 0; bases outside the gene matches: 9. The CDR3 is CASSVSPGTVSGNTIYF. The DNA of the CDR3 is TGTGCCAGCAGTGTCAGTCCTGGGACAGTCTCTGGAAACACCATATATTTT.

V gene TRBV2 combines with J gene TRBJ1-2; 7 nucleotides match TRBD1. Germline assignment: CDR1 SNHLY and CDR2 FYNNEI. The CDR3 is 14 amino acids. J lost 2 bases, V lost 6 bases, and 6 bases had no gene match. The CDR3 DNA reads TGTGCCAGCAGCCTCCAGGGACAGAACTATGGCTACACCTTC. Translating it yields CASSLQGQNYGYTF.

The CDR3: CASTRQGPTNEKLFF. CDR3 bases: TGTGCCAGCACTAGGCAGGGCCCAACTAATGAAAAACTGTTTTTT. This chain connects TRBV5-6 to TRBJ1-4; D perhaps matches TRBD1 (5 bases). Trimming pared 6 bases from V and 0 bases from J, leaving 12 bases between. The germline gives CDR1 SGHDT, CDR2 YYEEEE. The CDR3 is made up of 15 amino acids.

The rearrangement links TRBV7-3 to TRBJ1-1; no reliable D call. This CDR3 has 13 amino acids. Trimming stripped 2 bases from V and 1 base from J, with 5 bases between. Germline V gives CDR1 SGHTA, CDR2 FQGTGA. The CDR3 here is CASSLQRNTEAFF. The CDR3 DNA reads TGTGCCAGCAGCTTACAACGGAACACTGAAGCTTTCTTT.

CDR3 loop: CASSPSRTGTGELFF. CDR3 nucleotide sequence: TGTGCCAGCAGCCCCAGTCGGACAGGGACCGGGGAGCTGTTTTTT. This sequence joins TRBV7-2 and TRBJ2-2; TRBD1 matches at 8 bases. The CDR3 sequence is 15 residues long. Germline CDR1 reads SGHTA; CDR2 reads FQGNSA. Trimming at V came to 5 bases and at J to 5 bases, leaving 7 bases not matched to a gene.

The CDR3 sequence is CASSRQGLGNSPLHF. The CDR3 DNA sequence: TGTGCCAGCAGCAGACAGGGGCTGGGGAATTCACCCCTCCACTTT. This chain uses TRBV7-9 with TRBJ1-6; 8 bases are shared with TRBD1. Germline V gives CDR1 SEHNR, CDR2 FQNEAQ (reference sequence). The CDR3 runs 15 residues. With V trimmed by 5 bases and J by 7 bases, 7 bases remained unmatched. The complete variable domain, with remaining parts taken from reference TRBV7-9 and TRBJ1-6, reads DTGVSQNPRHKITKRGQNVTFRCDPISEHNRLYWYRQTLGQGPEFLTYFQNEAQLEKSRLLSDRFSAERPKGSFSTLEIQRTEQGDSAMYLCASSRQGLGNSPLHFGNGTRLTVT.

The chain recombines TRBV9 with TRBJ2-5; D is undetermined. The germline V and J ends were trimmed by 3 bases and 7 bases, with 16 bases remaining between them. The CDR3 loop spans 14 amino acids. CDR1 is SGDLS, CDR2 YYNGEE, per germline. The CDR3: CASSEPGSTGTQYF. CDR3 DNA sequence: TGTGCCAGCAGCGAACCGGGCTCCACCGGGACCCAGTACTTC.

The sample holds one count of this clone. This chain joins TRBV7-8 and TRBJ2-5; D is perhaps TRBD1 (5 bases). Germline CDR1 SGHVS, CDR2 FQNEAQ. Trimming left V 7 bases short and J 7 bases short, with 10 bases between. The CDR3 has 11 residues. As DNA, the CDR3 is TGTGCCAGCACCATAAGGGGGACCCAGTACTTC. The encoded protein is CASTIRGTQYF.

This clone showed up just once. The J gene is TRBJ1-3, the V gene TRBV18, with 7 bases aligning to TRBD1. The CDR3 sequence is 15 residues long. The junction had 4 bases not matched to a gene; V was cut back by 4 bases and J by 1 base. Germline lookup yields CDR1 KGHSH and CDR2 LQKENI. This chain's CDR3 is CASSLSRGSGNTIYF. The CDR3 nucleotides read TGTGCCAGCTCACTGAGCAGGGGGTCTGGAAACACCATATATTTT.

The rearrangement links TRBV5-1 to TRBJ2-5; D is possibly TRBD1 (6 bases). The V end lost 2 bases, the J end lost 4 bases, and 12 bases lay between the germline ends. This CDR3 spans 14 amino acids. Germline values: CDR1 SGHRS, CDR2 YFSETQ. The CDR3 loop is CASSFYGGGETQYF. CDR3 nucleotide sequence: TGCGCCAGCAGCTTCTATGGGGGCGGAGAGACCCAGTACTTC.

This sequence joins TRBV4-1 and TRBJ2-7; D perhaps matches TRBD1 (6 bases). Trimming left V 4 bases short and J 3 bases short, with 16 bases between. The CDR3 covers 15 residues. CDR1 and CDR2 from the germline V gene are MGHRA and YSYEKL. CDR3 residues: CASSLNRARDYEQYF. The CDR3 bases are TGCGCCAGCAGCCTCAACAGGGCCCGAGACTACGAGCAGTACTTC.

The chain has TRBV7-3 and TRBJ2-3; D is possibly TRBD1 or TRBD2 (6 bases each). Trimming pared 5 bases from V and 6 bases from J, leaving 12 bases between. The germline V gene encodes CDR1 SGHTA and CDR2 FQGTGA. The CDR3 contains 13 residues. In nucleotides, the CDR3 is TGTGCCAGCAGCCGCGGGACATCGGATACGCAGTATTTT. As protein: CASSRGTSDTQYF.

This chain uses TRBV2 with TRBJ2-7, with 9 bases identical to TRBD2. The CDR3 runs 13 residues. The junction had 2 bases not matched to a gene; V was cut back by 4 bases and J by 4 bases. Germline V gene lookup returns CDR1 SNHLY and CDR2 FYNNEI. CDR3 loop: CASSVAGVYEQYV. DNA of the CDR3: TGTGCCAGCAGTGTAGCGGGAGTTTACGAGCAGTACGTC.

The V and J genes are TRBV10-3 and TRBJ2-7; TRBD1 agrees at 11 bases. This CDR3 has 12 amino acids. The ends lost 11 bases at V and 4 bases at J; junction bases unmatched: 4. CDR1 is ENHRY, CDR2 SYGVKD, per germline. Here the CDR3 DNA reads TGTGCCGTAGGACAGGGGGCTTACGAGCAGTACGTC. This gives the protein CAVGQGAYEQYV.